This T cell receptor beta chain emerged from a study of vaccination effects on CD4 cells after COVID-19. Details on this clone: What it recognizes is unknown.

Antigen-specific CD4+ T cells were expanded (with viral peptide pools) by the ViraFEST assay ahead of sequencing. Following a roughly ten-day culture, CD4+ T cells were purified. Half of the medium was exchanged for IL-2 medium on both days 3 and 7. Data came from immunoSEQ multiplex PCR; TCRdb stores just in-frame clones and leaves some out. The repertoire holds around 79,000 clones, about 70% seen once, with 1.5% to 2% in the top ten. V was pared by 4 bases and J by 5 bases, with 4 bases of the junction left unmatched. The CDR3 consists of 15 residues. Germline V gene sequence: CDR1 SGHKS, CDR2 YYEKEE (reference sequence).

The material sequenced was CD4+ T cells from PBMCs cultured with HCoV-229E spike peptides, taken before COVID-19 vaccination. The TCR sequence derives from a human donor who received a COVID-19 vaccine. The chain links TRBV5-5 to TRBJ2-1, with 12 nucleotides matching TRBD2. CDR3 nucleotide sequence: TGTGCCAGCAGCCCTCTAGCGGGGGGGAACAATGAGCAGTTCTTC. Protein sequence: CASSPLAGGNNEQFF.